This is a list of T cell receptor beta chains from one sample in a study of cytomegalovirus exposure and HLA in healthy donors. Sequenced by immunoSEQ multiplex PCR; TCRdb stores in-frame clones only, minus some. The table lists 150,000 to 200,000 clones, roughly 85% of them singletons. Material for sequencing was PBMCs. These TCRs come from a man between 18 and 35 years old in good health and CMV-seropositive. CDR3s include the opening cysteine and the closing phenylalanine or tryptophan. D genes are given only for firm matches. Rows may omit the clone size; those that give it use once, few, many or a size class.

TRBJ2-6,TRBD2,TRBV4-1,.,TGCGCCAGCAGCCAAGATCCTGCAGCGGGGGGATTCTCTGGGGCCAACGGCCTGACTTTC,CASSQDPAAGGFSGANGLTF
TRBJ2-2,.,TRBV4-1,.,TGCGCCAGCAGCCACGGACTGCACACCGGGGAGCTGTTTTTT,CASSHGLHTGELFF
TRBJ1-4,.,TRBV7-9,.,TGTGCCAGCAGCTTACTGGAGAACAGGGTAACTAATGAAAAACTGTTTTTT,CASSLLENRVTNEKLFF
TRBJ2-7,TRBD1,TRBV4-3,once,TGCGCCAGCAGTCAAGACCCACTGACAGGGGGCGACGAGCAGTACTTC,CASSQDPLTGGDEQYF
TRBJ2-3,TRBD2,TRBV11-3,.,TGTGCCAGCAGCTTCCCTTTCCGCAGCGGGGGCCCAGATACGCAGTATTTT,CASSFPFRSGGPDTQYF
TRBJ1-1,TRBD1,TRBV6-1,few,TGTGCCAGCAGGGACAGGGGGAACACTGAAGCTTTCTTT,CASRDRGNTEAFF
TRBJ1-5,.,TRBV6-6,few,TGTGCCAGCAGTCCTAAGGACAGATCCAATCAGCCCCAGCATTTT,CASSPKDRSNQPQHF
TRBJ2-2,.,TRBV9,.,TGTGCCAGCAGCTCAGATATGGGGGAGCTGTTTTTT,CASSSDMGELFF
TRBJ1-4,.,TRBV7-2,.,TGTGCCAGCAGAAACAGGGTCGGGGAAAAACTGTTTTTT,CASRNRVGEKLFF
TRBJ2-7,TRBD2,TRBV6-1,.,TGTGCCAGCAGTGATACCCCTGGCTGGCTAGCGGGGGACTACGAGCAGTACTTC,CASSDTPGWLAGDYEQYF
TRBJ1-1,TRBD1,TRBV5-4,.,TGTGCCAGCAGCTTGGTACAGGGGGCGCGAGGCACTGAAGCTTTCTTT,CASSLVQGARGTEAFF
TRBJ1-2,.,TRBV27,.,TGTGCCAGCAGTTTTAAGCGGGACTATGGCTACACCTTC,CASSFKRDYGYTF
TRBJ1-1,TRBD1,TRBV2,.,TGTGCCAGCAGAGGCGGGACAGGGAACACTGAAGCTTTCTTT,CASRGGTGNTEAFF
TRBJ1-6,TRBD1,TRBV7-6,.,TGTGCCAGCAGGCCTACAGGGGGCTCTTCACCCCTCCACTTT,CASRPTGGSSPLHF
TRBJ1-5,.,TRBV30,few,TGTGCCTGGAGTGTACAGGAAGGTCAGCCCCAGCATTTT,CAWSVQEGQPQHF
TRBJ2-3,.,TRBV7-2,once,TGTGCCAGCAGCCCCCACGGTACGAGCACAGATACGCAGTATTTT,CASSPHGTSTDTQYF
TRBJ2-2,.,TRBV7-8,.,TGTGCCAGCAGCTCCGTTCCCGGGGAGCTGTTTTTT,CASSSVPGELFF
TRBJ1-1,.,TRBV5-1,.,TGCGCCAGCAGCTTGGGCAGGGCCGTCATGAACACTGAAGCTTTCTTT,CASSLGRAVMNTEAFF
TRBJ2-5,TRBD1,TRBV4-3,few,TGCGCCAGCAGCCGTAGTGCTGGGACAGGGGAGACCCAGTACTTC,CASSRSAGTGETQYF
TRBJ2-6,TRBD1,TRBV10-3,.,TGTGCCATCAGTGAGCCGACAGGGGCTGGGGCCAACGGCCTGACTTTC,CAISEPTGAGANGLTF
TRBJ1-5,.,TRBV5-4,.,TGTGCCAGCAGCTTGGACGGGGGGCGAGGTCAGCCCCAGCATTTT,CASSLDGGRGQPQHF
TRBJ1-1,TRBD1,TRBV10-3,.,TGTGCCATCGGGACAGTTAACACTGAAGCTTTCTTT,CAIGTVNTEAFF
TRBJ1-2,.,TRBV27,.,TGTGCCAGCAGTTTATCGGGGGGGGGCTATGGCTACACCTTC,CASSLSGGGYGYTF
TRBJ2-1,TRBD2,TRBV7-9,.,TGTGCCAGCAGCCCCCCCTACAGCGGGGGGGGGTATGAGCAGTTCTTC,CASSPPYSGGGYEQFF
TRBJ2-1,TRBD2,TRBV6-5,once,TGTGCCAGCAGTTACAGTCGGGGGGGCTTCGGCGATGAGCAGTTCTTC,CASSYSRGGFGDEQFF
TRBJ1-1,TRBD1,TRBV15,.,TGTGCCACCAGCAGAGTTGGACAGGGAGCTTTCTTT,CATSRVGQGAFF
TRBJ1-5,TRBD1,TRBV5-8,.,TGTGCCAGCAGCCCCGGACAGGGTACGCAGCCCCAGCATTTT,CASSPGQGTQPQHF
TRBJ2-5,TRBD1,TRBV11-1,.,TGTGCCAGCAGCCCCTGGGACAGGGGGTCGGGGGAGACCCAGTACTTC,CASSPWDRGSGETQYF
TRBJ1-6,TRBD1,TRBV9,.,TGTGCCAGCAGCGCAGGACAGGGACCCCCAAATTCACCCCTCCACTTT,CASSAGQGPPNSPLHF
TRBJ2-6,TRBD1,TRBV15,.,TGTGCCACCAGCAGACCCGGGACAGTGTTATTGTCTGGGGCCAACGGCCTGACTTTC,CATSRPGTVLLSGANGLTF
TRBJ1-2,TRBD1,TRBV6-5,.,TGTGCCAGCAGCTCGCAGGGGGGATATGGCTACACCTTC,CASSSQGGYGYTF
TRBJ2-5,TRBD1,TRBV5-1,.,TGCGCCAGCAGTTTTGGGGTACAGGGGGCCGGAGAGACCCAGTACTTC,CASSFGVQGAGETQYF